This T cell receptor beta chain was retrieved from a study of blood T cell repertoires in COVID-19. Study-level background: Acute and convalescent COVID-19 samples came from the United States, Italy and Spain.

Looked up from germline, CDR1 is SGHTA and CDR2 is FQGNSA. V was trimmed by 5 bases and J by 0 bases, leaving 10 bases between them. The CDR3 sequence is 14 residues long. The protocol was immunoSEQ multiplex PCR, while the TCRdb copy is restricted to in-frame clones and leaves out a portion. This table has over 100,000 clones, about nine tenths appearing once. This sequence joins TRBV7-2 and TRBJ1-1; no firm D call. The sequence was collected from a man aged 40-49 years with acute or convalescent COVID-19. The sequencing input was peripheral blood. CDR3 nucleotide sequence: TGTGCCAGCAGCATGCACGCAGTGAACACTGAAGCTTTCTTT. Amino acid sequence: CASSMHAVNTEAFF.